One sample yielded the 7 T cell receptor beta chains listed below, sequenced in a study of graft-versus-host responses after intestinal transplantation listed by TCRdb under 2021. Receptors were amplified or captured by the immunoSEQ multiplex PCR assay. What TCRdb holds here is the immuneACCESS table cut down to in-frame rearrangements. Part of the clones is not present; checked against another copy, under half of the missing clones reflect an unresolved V gene, and the others are unexplained. The sample table shows 150,000 or so clones, and around 90% are seen once. Clones ranked in the top ten supply about 0.18% of the sample. No antigen is known for these receptors. The time point label corresponds to: cells obtained before transplantation from donor or recipient. The sequenced sample was unstimulated CD4+ T cells sorted from spleen or lymph node cells, obtained before intestinal transplant. All receptors derive from a human donor who received an intestinal transplant.

This chain uses TRBV27 with TRBJ1-5; TRBD1 matches 7 bases. In germline, CDR1 is MNHEY, CDR2 SMNVEV (reference sequence). J gave up 6 bases and V 8 bases, and 13 bases lay outside the gene matches. This CDR3 has 15 amino acids. DNA for the CDR3: TGTGCCAGCCGCAAAGGAGACAGGGATAGTCAGCCCCAGCATTTT. As protein: CASRKGDRDSQPQHF.

This sequence joins TRBV6-1 and TRBJ2-1; D gene uncertain. Trimming pared 7 bases from V and 6 bases from J, leaving 16 bases between. Germline CDR1 is MNHNS and CDR2 is SASEGT. The CDR3 runs 14 residues. The CDR3 DNA reads as TGTGCCAGCACTCTTAACGGTCTTGTCAATGAGCAGTTCTTC. Translated, it gives CASTLNGLVNEQFF.

CDR3 region: CASSIAGSGTDTQYF. CDR3 DNA sequence: TGTGCCAGCAGTATCGCGGGATCGGGGACAGATACGCAGTATTTT. The rearrangement links TRBV6-1 to TRBJ2-3; D might be TRBD2 (6 bases). With 5 bases removed from V and 3 bases from J, the gap between germline ends came to 15 bases. This CDR3 is built from 15 residues. Germline assignment: CDR1 MNHNS and CDR2 SASEGT.

This clone was observed once. The chain uses TRBV5-6 and TRBJ2-1; a weak D match, TRBD2 (6 bases). Germline lookup yields CDR1 SGHDT and CDR2 YYEEEE. The ends were cut back, 5 bases at V and 10 bases at J, with 25 bases in the middle. The CDR3 is 16 residues long. CDR3 amino acids: CASRSTGTVPGGEQFF. Here the CDR3 DNA reads TGTGCCAGCAGGTCGACTGGGACCGTCCCTGGGGGGGAGCAGTTCTTC.

This clone was detected a few times. V usage is TRBV7-3 and J usage is TRBJ2-1, with 8 positions matching TRBD2. The ends lost 1 base at V and 5 bases at J; junction bases unmatched: 7. The CDR3 runs 16 residues. CDR1 is SGHTA and CDR2 is FQGTGA in the germline V gene. The CDR3 DNA follows: TGTGCCAGCAGCTTAAGCCTGGCTAGCGGGCACAATGAGCAGTTCTTC. Protein product: CASSLSLASGHNEQFF.

V usage is TRBV5-4 and J usage is TRBJ2-1, with 9 positions matching TRBD2. The CDR3 loop spans 13 amino acids. V lost 4 bases and J lost 9; bases outside the gene matches: 5. From germline, CDR1 is SGHNT and CDR2 YYREEE (reference sequence). CDR3 protein: CASSPGTSSEQFF. Here the CDR3 DNA reads TGTGCCAGCAGCCCCGGGACTAGCAGTGAGCAGTTCTTC.

J is TRBJ2-2 and V is TRBV30, with TRBD1 matching over 8 bases. Per the germline V gene, CDR1 is GTSNPN and CDR2 is SVGIG (reference sequence). The junction had 10 bases not matched to a gene; V was cut back by 4 bases and J by 6 bases. The CDR3 runs 15 residues. The DNA for the CDR3 is TGTGCCTGGACCTTCCACAGGGGGGTTCCCGGGGAGCTGTTTTTT. Translated: CAWTFHRGVPGELFF.